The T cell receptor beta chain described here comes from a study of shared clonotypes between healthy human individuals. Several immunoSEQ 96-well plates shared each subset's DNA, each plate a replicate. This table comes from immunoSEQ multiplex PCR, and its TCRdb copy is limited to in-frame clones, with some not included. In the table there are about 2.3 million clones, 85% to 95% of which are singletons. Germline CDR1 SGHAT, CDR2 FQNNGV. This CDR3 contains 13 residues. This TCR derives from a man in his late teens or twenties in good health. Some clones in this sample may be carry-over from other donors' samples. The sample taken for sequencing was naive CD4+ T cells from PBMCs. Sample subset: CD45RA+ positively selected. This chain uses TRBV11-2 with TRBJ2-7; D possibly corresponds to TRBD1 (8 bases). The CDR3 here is CASSLDKRDRYIV. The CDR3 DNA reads TGTGCCAGCAGCTTAGATAAGCGGGACAGGTATATCGTC.